These 7 T cell receptor beta chains originate from one sample sequenced in a study of cytomegalovirus exposure and HLA in healthy donors. PCR primers comprised 60 Vbeta and 13 Jbeta primers. The table came from immunoSEQ multiplex PCR; TCRdb's copy has only in-frame clones and leaves some out. This table holds roughly 150,000 clones, approximately 80% found once. Sequencing was carried out using PBMCs. The receptor set was obtained from a male donor in good health and CMV-seronegative.

The chain uses TRBV4-1 and TRBJ1-1; a weak D match, TRBD1 (6 bases). CDR1 MGHRA and CDR2 YSYEKL come from the germline V gene. Deletions cut 1 base from V and 3 bases from J, with 12 bases between. The CDR3 runs 15 residues. The CDR3 spells CASSQAPGVDTEAFF. In nucleotides, the CDR3 is TGCGCCAGCAGCCAAGCCCCAGGGGTGGACACTGAAGCTTTCTTT.

The chain is built from TRBV28 and TRBJ1-4, with D perhaps matching TRBD1 (5 bases). Trimming took off 7 bases at V and 7 bases at J, with 19 bases between the two ends. This CDR3 is 15 amino acids long. Germline CDR1 is MDHEN and CDR2 is SYDVKM. The CDR3 region is CASTPGGGWGEKLFF. CDR3 in DNA: TGTGCCAGCACCCCGGGGGGGGGATGGGGTGAAAAACTGTTTTTT.

As DNA, the CDR3 is TGTGCCAGCAGTTTTCTAGCGGAGAGCACAGATACGCAGTATTTT. Amino acid sequence: CASSFLAESTDTQYF. J is TRBJ2-3 and V is TRBV27, with 7 bases that match TRBD2. The germline V gene has CDR1 MNHEY and CDR2 SMNVEV (reference sequence). The V segment lost 3 bases and the J segment 0 bases; nucleotides outside the gene matches: 3. This CDR3 comprises 15 residues.

The V and J genes are TRBV6-5 and TRBJ2-7; the match to TRBD1 covers 8 bases. This CDR3 has 13 residues. The germline CDR1 and CDR2 sequences are MNHEY and SVGAGI. V dropped 6 bases and J dropped 3; count of bases not matched to a gene: 4. The CDR3 nucleotides are TGTGCCAGCAGGAAGACAGGGGTCTACGAGCAGTACTTC. Translated, it gives CASRKTGVYEQYF.

The genes are TRBV29-1 and TRBJ1-1, with TRBD1 identical over 8 bases. The CDR3 covers 15 residues. Per the germline V gene, CDR1 is SQVTM and CDR2 is ANQGSEA. Trimming at V came to 7 bases and at J to 0 bases, leaving 10 bases not matched to a gene. The CDR3 DNA reads as TGCAGCGCTACCCCACAGGGGGACATGAACACTGAAGCTTTCTTT. It specifies CSATPQGDMNTEAFF.

There are a few counts of this clone. The rearrangement uses TRBV7-6 and TRBJ2-4; 7 bases are shared with TRBD2. Germline assignment: CDR1 SGHVS and CDR2 FNYEAQ. The V and J ends lost 5 bases and 8 bases, in that order; junction bases with no gene match: 6. CDR3 length: 13 amino acids. The CDR3 region has the DNA TGTGCCAGCAGCGCAAGACGGGGGGACATTCAGTACTTC. It encodes CASSARRGDIQYF.

The rearrangement uses TRBV7-9 and TRBJ2-7; TRBD1 matches at 9 bases. Germline lookup yields CDR1 SEHNR and CDR2 FQNEAQ (reference sequence). With V trimmed by 3 bases and J by 0 bases, 6 bases remained unmatched. CDR3 length equals 16 residues. The CDR3 protein is CASSLAGTGPSYEQYF. Written as DNA, the CDR3 is TGTGCCAGCAGCTTGGCCGGGACAGGGCCCTCCTACGAGCAGTACTTC.